This T cell receptor beta chain is drawn from a study of tumor and adjacent non-tumor tissue in lung cancer listed by TCRdb under 2018. Regarding the study in general: By cancer type, the cohort comprised under 15 adenocarcinoma patients, 2 squamous cell carcinoma patients and 1 small cell lung cancer patient. The roughly 15 patients were aged roughly 30 to 85 years, included about 10 men and 5 women, and had TNM stage I to III disease. Bulk TCRbeta repertoires were compared between lung tumor tissue and matched distant non-tumor lung tissue obtained from approximately 16 lung cancer patients. Sequencing generated a total of more than 100 million productive TCRbeta reads, averaging about 4.2 million reads per sample. For each patient, one tumor sample and one normal lung sample were taken, giving around 31 paired specimens that underwent TCRbeta CDR3 sequencing. The research as a whole found: A significantly larger cumulative share of the repertoire was made up by the top 100 clones in normal lung than in tumor tissue. Tumor tissue showed significantly greater TCR diversity (inverse Simpson) than normal lung tissue (431.37 vs 166.20, P = 0.0075, Mann-Whitney U test). Only roughly 16 patients were in the cohort, and the authors stated that larger samples and more detailed clinical data are needed. The methods do not name the sequencing platform or mention unique molecular identifiers. Because peripheral blood was not sequenced, blood TCRbeta repertoires in the lung cancer patients of the study were not examined. Significantly higher TCR diversity was found in younger patients, and higher tumor TCR diversity was associated with shorter overall and disease-free survival.

The library was produced with multiplex PCR. Reads for this sample came from an Illumina HiSeq 2500. TCRbeta libraries were constructed through three rounds of nested PCR with primers (Table S4) according to protocols adapted from ARM-PCR. Before sequencing, PCR products of 200-500 bp were cut from the gel and purified using the QIAquick gel extraction kit. In the original analysis: Reads were cleaned with Trimmomatic, merged with FLASH into complete CDR3 sequences, and assigned to V(D)J germline segments with MiTCR. VDJtools was used to compute clonal diversity as the inverse Simpson's index. A read counted as productive if the sequence was in-frame and lacked a premature stop codon. In-frame beta chains were kept once TCRdb had trimmed the public reads at Q25 with fastp and called clones with MiXCR. Each entry merges the rows of one CDR3 protein and shows their most common DNA and genes. TCRdb, not the original authors, processed these V and J calls. This sample is represented by about 100,000 distinct CDR3 sequences; less than 75% of them were singletons. Together, the top ten hold approximately 18% of the sample.

Bulk unsorted tissue served as the source for RNA extraction, and RNA quality was assessed using a NanoDrop ND-1000 and an Agilent 2100. The normal lung samples consisted of distant non-tumor tissue collected more than 3 cm from the tumor edge. All donors had newly diagnosed lung cancer, had not received prior chemotherapy, and were admitted for thoracic surgery in China between August and November 2014. Patients who had received previous radiotherapy or chemotherapy, or who had another concurrent cancer, were excluded from the study. Pieces of surgical tissue measuring about 1-2.2 cm3 were kept in RNAlater solution and stored at -80 degrees C until use. The CDR3 runs 13 amino acids, cysteine and phenylalanine included. The kept DNA is CDR3 alone, 39 bases in frame from the first base. From the germline V gene, CDR1 is KGHSH and CDR2 is LQKENI. Ends trimmed: V by 3 bases, J by 5 bases; bases unmatched to a gene: 3.

This clonotype was found once. The antigen it binds to is not known. No much larger clonotype is one base removed from it; base qualities were not supplied. A lone read gives weak evidence. The chain joins TRBV18 to TRBJ2-5; TRBD2 agrees with 7 junctional bases. This TCR came from a man aged 30 to 45 with non-small cell lung cancer. Source material: distant non-tumor lung tissue. The CDR3: CASSPGGEETQYF. Read as DNA, the sequence is TGTGCCAGCTCACCGGGAGGGGAGGAGACCCAGTACTTC.